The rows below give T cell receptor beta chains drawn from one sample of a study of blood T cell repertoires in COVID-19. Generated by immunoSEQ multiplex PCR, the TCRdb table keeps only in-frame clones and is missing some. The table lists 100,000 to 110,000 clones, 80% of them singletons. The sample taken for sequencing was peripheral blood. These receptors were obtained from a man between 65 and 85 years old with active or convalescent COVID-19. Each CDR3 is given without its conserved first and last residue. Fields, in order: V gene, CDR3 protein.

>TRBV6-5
ASRRSMNTEAF
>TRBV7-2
ASTLAREQF
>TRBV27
ASSRTGTALHEQY
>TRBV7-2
ASSPRSGTGYGYT
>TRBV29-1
SVEESGGEAF
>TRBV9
ASSLAVAASSPLH
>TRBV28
ASSLTGERGYT
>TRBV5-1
ASSSTSGEYTDTQY
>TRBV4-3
ASSQDPGLNIQY
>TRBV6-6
ASRAGGTEAF
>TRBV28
ASSSRIQGGSYEQY